These T cell receptor beta chains were read from a single sample in a study of blood T cell repertoires in COVID-19. Sequencing was performed with immunoSEQ multiplex PCR; in TCRdb, only in-frame clones are kept and a portion is missing. The sample has some 72,000 clones; more than 85% are singletons. The sequencing sample was made of peripheral blood. The receptors stem from a man between 60 and 70 years old with acute or convalescent COVID-19. CDR3s include the opening cysteine and the closing phenylalanine or tryptophan. The order of the fields is D gene, V gene, clone size, J gene, CDR3 DNA, CDR3 protein. D genes are given only for firm matches. Rows give clone size only sometimes, using once, few, many, or a class for an expanded clone.

>TRBD2|TRBV27|NA|TRBJ2-7
TGTGCCAGCACGCCACAGGGACTAGCGGGCCCCTACGAGCAGTACTTC
CASTPQGLAGPYEQYF
>NA|TRBV29-1|NA|TRBJ2-5
TGCAGCGTTGAAGTACGGGAGACCCAGTACTTC
CSVEVRETQYF
>TRBD1|TRBV27|NA|TRBJ2-5
TGTGCCAGCAGTCCAGAGACAGGGGGAAAGACCCAGTACTTC
CASSPETGGKTQYF
>NA|TRBV9|few|TRBJ2-3
TGTGCCAGCAGCGTAGACTCCCGGGACACAAGCTCAGATACGCAGTATTTT
CASSVDSRDTSSDTQYF
>NA|TRBV18|NA|TRBJ1-2
TGTGCCAGCTCACCACGTCAGGGAATGGATGGCTACACCTTC
CASSPRQGMDGYTF
>NA|TRBV7-9|once|TRBJ2-1
TGTGCCAGCAGCCCGAGCCCGGGGAATGAGCAGTTCTTC
CASSPSPGNEQFF
>TRBD1|TRBV5-1|NA|TRBJ2-7
TGCGCCAGCAGCTTCCGGGACAGGTCCATCTACGAGCAGTACTTC
CASSFRDRSIYEQYF
>TRBD1|TRBV7-9|NA|TRBJ2-5
TGTGCCAGCAGCTCCGGGACAGCCCAAGAGACCCAGTACTTC
CASSSGTAQETQYF
>TRBD2|TRBV7-6|NA|TRBJ2-3
TGTGCCAGCAGCTTAGTTAGCGGGAGGGGCACAGATACGCAGTATTTT
CASSLVSGRGTDTQYF
>TRBD2|TRBV5-1|NA|TRBJ2-3
TGCGCCAGCGAGTCCAGCGGGGGGCTAGATACGCAGTATTTT
CASESSGGLDTQYF
>NA|TRBV12-3/TRBV12-4|NA|TRBJ2-2
TGTGCCAGCAGTTTCGGGGGGCTGGGGGAGCTGTTTTTT
CASSFGGLGELFF
>TRBD2|TRBV5-1|NA|TRBJ2-2
TGCGCCAGCAGCTTGGTACTAGCGGGGGCCTCGAACACCGGGGAGCTGTTTTTT
CASSLVLAGASNTGELFF
>TRBD2|TRBV12-5|NA|TRBJ2-5
TGTGCTAGTGGTCAGAGGACTAGCGGGGGAACCTTGGACCTCCAAGAGACCCAGTACTTC
CASGQRTSGGTLDLQETQYF
>TRBD2|TRBV5-1|NA|TRBJ2-1
TGCGCCAGCAGCTCGCTAGCGGGGGGACGCGGCAATGAGCAGTTCTTC
CASSSLAGGRGNEQFF
>TRBD2|TRBV5-4|NA|TRBJ2-1
TGTGCCAGCAGCTTGGCGGGAGGGCTAGAAAATGAGCAGTTCTTC
CASSLAGGLENEQFF
>TRBD2|TRBV30|NA|TRBJ2-1
TGTGCCGGCGACCTGGGACTAGCGGGGGGGCAGGGTGATGAGCAGTTCTTC
CAGDLGLAGGQGDEQFF
>TRBD1|TRBV10-3|NA|TRBJ1-2
TGTGCCATCACCGGAGACAGGGGAGGTGGCTACACCTTC
CAITGDRGGGYTF
>NA|TRBV24-1|once|TRBJ2-5
TGTGCCACCAGTGACCCAGAGACAGGCCAAGAGACCCAGTACTTC
CATSDPETGQETQYF
>NA|TRBV24-1|NA|TRBJ1-1
TGTGCCACCAGTGATTTGTTAGGGGGGGGTTCCATGAACACTGAAGCTTTCTTT
CATSDLLGGGSMNTEAFF
>NA|TRBV25-1|few|TRBJ1-3
TGTGCCAGCAGTGAAGAGAAATCCGGAAACACCATATATTTT
CASSEEKSGNTIYF
>TRBD2|TRBV9|NA|TRBJ2-2
TGTGCCAGCAGCGTATCGACTAGCGGTAAGGCCGGGGAGCTGTTTTTT
CASSVSTSGKAGELFF
>TRBD1|TRBV10-1|NA|TRBJ2-3
TGCGCCAGCAGTGAGTCCGTAGGACAGGGGTCAGATACGCAGTATTTT
CASSESVGQGSDTQYF
>NA|TRBV6-5|NA|TRBJ2-7
TGTGCCAGCAGCACAACCCAAGTATTTGGCTACGAGCAGTACTTC
CASSTTQVFGYEQYF
>NA|TRBV29-1|NA|TRBJ1-4
TGCAGCGTTGACGCAGGAAATGAAAAACTGTTTTTT
CSVDAGNEKLFF
>NA|TRBV24-1|NA|TRBJ1-5
TGTGCCACCAGTGATTTAGCGTACAATCAGCCCCAGCATTTT
CATSDLAYNQPQHF
>TRBD2|TRBV2|NA|TRBJ2-5
TGTGCCAGCAGTGAAATAGCGGGGGGGCGGGCGACCCAGTACTTC
CASSEIAGGRATQYF
>NA|TRBV2|few|TRBJ1-5
TGTGCCAGCAGTCCCGGGGGGTCTAAGCCCCAGCATTTT
CASSPGGSKPQHF
>NA|TRBV5-1|NA|TRBJ1-1
TGCGCCAGCAGCTGGATGGGACATGAAAACACTGAAGCTTTCTTT
CASSWMGHENTEAFF
>NA|TRBV24-1|once|TRBJ2-2
TGTGCCACCAGTGAGGAGGGCAAAAACACCGGGGAGCTGTTTTTT
CATSEEGKNTGELFF
>TRBD2|TRBV6-6|once|TRBJ2-2
TGTGCCAGCAGTTACGTGACTAGCGGGGGATTTTCGGAGCTGTTTTTT
CASSYVTSGGFSELFF
>TRBD2|TRBV3-1/TRBV3-2|NA|TRBJ2-5
TGTGCCAGCAGCCTTGGACTAGCGGGAGTAACAGAGACCCAGTACTTC
CASSLGLAGVTETQYF
>NA|TRBV20-1|NA|TRBJ1-1
TGCAGTGCTAGTCTGAGGTATGAAGCTTTCTTT
CSASLRYEAFF
>TRBD1|TRBV5-1|NA|TRBJ2-5
TGCGCCAGCAGCTCGCCGGGACAGGGCCAAGAGACCCAGTACTTC
CASSSPGQGQETQYF
>TRBD1|TRBV7-6|NA|TRBJ2-2
TGTGCCAGCAGCTACAGACAGGGGGAGTGGTCCGGGGAGCTGTTTTTT
CASSYRQGEWSGELFF
>TRBD1|TRBV4-2|NA|TRBJ2-7
TGTGCCAGCAGCCAAGGTTCCGGGACAGGGCTGTACTTC
CASSQGSGTGLYF
>NA|TRBV5-1|NA|TRBJ1-3
TGCGCCAGCAGCTGGGGACCAGGGGATTCTGGAAACACCATATATTTT
CASSWGPGDSGNTIYF
>TRBD1|TRBV18|NA|TRBJ1-1
TGTGCCAGCTCACCCGGGACAGGGGAGAACACTGAAGCTTTCTTT
CASSPGTGENTEAFF
>TRBD2|TRBV5-1|NA|TRBJ2-7
TGCGCCAGCAGCTTCCGACTAGCGGGAGGGCCCTACGAGCAGTACTTC
CASSFRLAGGPYEQYF
>NA|TRBV5-6|NA|TRBJ2-4
TGTGCCAGCAGCTGGAGACTAGAGCGCCAAGGGAACATTCAGTACTTC
CASSWRLERQGNIQYF
>TRBD1|TRBV29-1|NA|TRBJ1-2
TGCAGCGTTGGGGACAGGGCCGGTATGGCCTTC
CSVGDRAGMAF
>NA|TRBV10-3|once|TRBJ2-6
TGTGCCATCAGCCAGTTCTCTGGGGCCAACGTCCTGACTTTC
CAISQFSGANVLTF
>NA|TRBV7-9|NA|TRBJ1-2
TGTGCCAGCAGCTTAAACTCCAGGGCAAGTCACTATGGCTACACCTTC
CASSLNSRASHYGYTF
>NA|TRBV9|NA|TRBJ1-3
TGTGCCAGCAGCGCCGAACCGGGACAAGCCGGAAACACCATATATTTT
CASSAEPGQAGNTIYF
>TRBD1|TRBV19|NA|TRBJ2-3
TGTGCCAGTAGTAGTCAGGGGGTTGGGACAGATACGCAGTATTTT
CASSSQGVGTDTQYF
>NA|TRBV6-6|once|TRBJ2-1
TGTGCCAGCAGCCCGGCAGGGGCTGACAATGAGCAGTTCTTC
CASSPAGADNEQFF
>TRBD2|TRBV7-2|NA|TRBJ2-5
TGTGCCAGCAGAAAAAGCGGGACGTGGGAGACCCAGTACTTC
CASRKSGTWETQYF
>NA|TRBV5-1|NA|TRBJ2-2
TGCGCCAGCAGCTTGTCGTCCGGGGAGCTGTTTTTT
CASSLSSGELFF